Here is one T cell receptor beta chain with its context. Its cognate antigen is unknown. This CDR3 has 16 amino acids. V lost 5 bases and J lost 2, with 18 bases in between. Sequenced with the Oncomine TCR Beta short-read assay was DNA taken from cultured CD4+ T cells. TCRdb reprocessed the PCR reads via MiXCR and lists one record per CDR3 protein. The data contain 17,000 or so distinct CDR3 sequences, over 40% of them singletons. The treatment here: 10-day PBMC culture with coronavirus spike peptide pools or control peptides (ViraFEST assay). The data were taken from a study of vaccination and CD4 T cells after COVID-19.

The sequenced sample was CD4+ T cells from blood, cultured in vitro, obtained before SARS-CoV-2 vaccination. The chain recombines TRBV12-3 or TRBV12-4 with TRBJ2-5; D is undetermined. The sequence derives from a human donor who received a COVID-19 vaccine. The CDR3 DNA sequence: TGTGCCAGCAGTAAACGACTGGACGGCGAACAAGAGACCCAGTACTTC. Translation gives CASSKRLDGEQETQYF.